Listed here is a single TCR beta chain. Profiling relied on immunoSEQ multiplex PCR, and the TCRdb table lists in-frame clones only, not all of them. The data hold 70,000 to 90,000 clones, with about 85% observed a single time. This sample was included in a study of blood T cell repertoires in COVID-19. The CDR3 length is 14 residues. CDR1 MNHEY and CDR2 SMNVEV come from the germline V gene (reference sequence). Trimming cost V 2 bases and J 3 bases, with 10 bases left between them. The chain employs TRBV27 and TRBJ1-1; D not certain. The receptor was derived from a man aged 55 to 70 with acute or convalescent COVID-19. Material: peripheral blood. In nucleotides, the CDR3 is TGTGCCAGCAGTTTAAGAGGGCGCGACACTGAAGCTTTCTTT. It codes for CASSLRGRDTEAFF.